A single T cell receptor (beta chain) is shown here with its context. Clones were sequenced by immunoSEQ multiplex PCR, and TCRdb holds only the in-frame ones, with some missing. The table lists tens of thousands of clones, over 75% of them singletons. The data were obtained in a study of blood T cell repertoires in COVID-19. Overall study: Sites across the United States, Italy and Spain contributed samples from acute and convalescent COVID-19.

The origin of this receptor is a middle-aged man with active COVID-19. The material sequenced was peripheral blood.

The CDR3 DNA reads as TGTGCCAGCAGCTCTACGACAGGGCCACCCTACGAGCAGTACTTC. Translation gives CASSSTTGPPYEQYF. V gene TRBV11-3 combines with J gene TRBJ2-7; 7 bases line up with TRBD1. Per germline, CDR1 SGHNT and CDR2 YENEEA. CDR3 length equals 15 residues. V was pared by 4 bases and J by 2 bases, with 8 bases of the junction left unmatched.